This is a list of T cell receptor beta chains from one sample in a study of blood T cells in healthy people across ages. TCRdb re-called the 5' RACE reads with MiXCR, one entry per CDR3 protein. The table shows more than 450,000 distinct CDR3 sequences, with around 27% occurring only once. These same data were also listed under a study on T cells of mothers and their children.

Sequencing was performed on blood. Receptor source: a boy aged 2 to 9 in good health. Both conserved end residues are part of each CDR3. D genes are given only for firm matches. Clone size is stated in some rows and not others, as once, few, many or a class when expanded.

clone_size: -; j_call: TRBJ2-1; d_call: -; v_call: TRBV9; cdr3_nt: TGTGCCAGCAGCGCCTCTAGCTACAATGAGCAGTTCTTC; cdr3_aa: CASSASSYNEQFF
clone_size: -; j_call: TRBJ1-1; d_call: TRBD1; v_call: TRBV16; cdr3_nt: TGTGCCAGCAGCCAATACCCAGGGGGGAACACTGAAGCTTTCTTT; cdr3_aa: CASSQYPGGNTEAFF
clone_size: many; j_call: TRBJ2-5; d_call: TRBD1; v_call: TRBV18; cdr3_nt: TGTGCCAGCTCACCACCGAGTTCGACAGGGGAAGAGACCCAGTACTTC; cdr3_aa: CASSPPSSTGEETQYF
clone_size: few; j_call: TRBJ2-7; d_call: -; v_call: TRBV3-1; cdr3_nt: TGTGCCAGCAGCCAGGCAGGGGACTACTACGAGCAGTACTTC; cdr3_aa: CASSQAGDYYEQYF
clone_size: -; j_call: TRBJ2-1; d_call: TRBD1; v_call: TRBV20-1; cdr3_nt: TGCAGTGCTAGCTCGGGACAGGGCGGGAATGAGCAGTTCTTC; cdr3_aa: CSASSGQGGNEQFF
clone_size: -; j_call: TRBJ2-2; d_call: TRBD1; v_call: TRBV29-1; cdr3_nt: TGCAGCGTCTTATCCGGACAGGACATTGGATCCGGGGAGCTGTTTTTT; cdr3_aa: CSVLSGQDIGSGELFF
clone_size: -; j_call: TRBJ2-5; d_call: TRBD2; v_call: TRBV29-1; cdr3_nt: TGCAGCGCCCGGACTAGCGGGGTAGTGGGGCAAGAGACCCAGTACTTC; cdr3_aa: CSARTSGVVGQETQYF
clone_size: few; j_call: TRBJ2-1; d_call: -; v_call: TRBV20-1; cdr3_nt: TGCAGTGCTAAAAGGGGCGGAGGAGGTACAGAGCAGTTCTTC; cdr3_aa: CSAKRGGGGTEQFF
clone_size: -; j_call: TRBJ2-7; d_call: -; v_call: TRBV11-2; cdr3_nt: TGTGCCAGCAGCTTAGAATCGGGACTCGGCGAGCAGTACTTC; cdr3_aa: CASSLESGLGEQYF
clone_size: few; j_call: TRBJ2-3; d_call: -; v_call: TRBV15; cdr3_nt: TGTGCCACCAGCAGAGATTATCGGAGTACAGATACGCAGTATTTT; cdr3_aa: CATSRDYRSTDTQYF
clone_size: few; j_call: TRBJ1-1; d_call: -; v_call: TRBV5-5; cdr3_nt: TGTGCCAGCAGCTTGCATCCGGGACAAATCAAACTGAACACTGAAGCTTTCTTT; cdr3_aa: CASSLHPGQIKLNTEAFF
clone_size: -; j_call: TRBJ2-3; d_call: -; v_call: TRBV28; cdr3_nt: TGTGCCAGCACCGAAGGGGCGTCTAGCACAGATACGCAGTATTTT; cdr3_aa: CASTEGASSTDTQYF
clone_size: few; j_call: TRBJ2-7; d_call: TRBD1; v_call: TRBV20-1; cdr3_nt: TGCAGTGCTAGAGGGTTACCGGGACAGGGTTACGAGCAGTACTTC; cdr3_aa: CSARGLPGQGYEQYF
clone_size: -; j_call: TRBJ2-7; d_call: TRBD2; v_call: TRBV5-5; cdr3_nt: TGTGCCAGCATGGAGCGGGAGTACGAGCAGTACTTC; cdr3_aa: CASMEREYEQYF
clone_size: -; j_call: TRBJ1-3; d_call: -; v_call: TRBV2; cdr3_nt: TGTGCCAGCAGGAGAGGGACGAACTCTGGAAACACCATATATTTT; cdr3_aa: CASRRGTNSGNTIYF
clone_size: few; j_call: TRBJ2-4; d_call: -; v_call: TRBV20-1; cdr3_nt: TGCAGTGCTTCCTGGCTAGCCAAAAACATTCAGTACTTC; cdr3_aa: CSASWLAKNIQYF
clone_size: -; j_call: TRBJ2-1; d_call: TRBD2; v_call: TRBV12-3/TRBV12-4; cdr3_nt: TGTGCCAGCAGTTTCAGCGGGAGTTATGAGCAGTTCTTC; cdr3_aa: CASSFSGSYEQFF
clone_size: few; j_call: TRBJ2-5; d_call: TRBD1; v_call: TRBV9; cdr3_nt: TGTGCCAGCAGCGTAGGACAGGGGGCAAGGGAGCAGTACTTC; cdr3_aa: CASSVGQGAREQYF
clone_size: -; j_call: TRBJ1-2; d_call: TRBD1; v_call: TRBV12-3/TRBV12-4; cdr3_nt: TGTGCCAGCAGTTCCGGGACAGGGGGGTTAGAGGGCTACACCTTC; cdr3_aa: CASSSGTGGLEGYTF
clone_size: -; j_call: TRBJ2-7; d_call: -; v_call: TRBV15; cdr3_nt: TGTGCCACCAGCAGAGAAACGCAGTGGACCACTAGCTCCTACGAGCAGTACTTC; cdr3_aa: CATSRETQWTTSSYEQYF
clone_size: -; j_call: TRBJ2-5; d_call: TRBD1; v_call: TRBV20-1; cdr3_nt: TGCAGTGCTAGGCGACAGGGGCCCCCGGGGACCCAGTACTTC; cdr3_aa: CSARRQGPPGTQYF
clone_size: -; j_call: TRBJ2-1; d_call: -; v_call: TRBV5-1; cdr3_nt: TGCGCCAGCAGCTTGAATTTGGGGGGGCAAAACAATGAGCAGTTCTTC; cdr3_aa: CASSLNLGGQNNEQFF
clone_size: few; j_call: TRBJ2-5; d_call: TRBD2; v_call: TRBV2; cdr3_nt: TGTGCCAGCAGTGAAAGGACTAGCGGAGAGACCCAGTACTTC; cdr3_aa: CASSERTSGETQYF
clone_size: -; j_call: TRBJ1-4; d_call: -; v_call: TRBV5-1; cdr3_nt: TGCGCCACCCGAAGCCTCTTTAATGAAAAACTGTTTTTT; cdr3_aa: CATRSLFNEKLFF
clone_size: -; j_call: TRBJ1-4; d_call: -; v_call: TRBV12-3/TRBV12-4; cdr3_nt: TGTGCCAGCAGGGGCCCGGGCGGGATTGAAAAACTGTTTTTT; cdr3_aa: CASRGPGGIEKLFF
clone_size: -; j_call: TRBJ2-7; d_call: -; v_call: TRBV19; cdr3_nt: TGTGCCAGTAAATTCGCTGGGAGCTCCTACGAGCAGTACTTC; cdr3_aa: CASKFAGSSYEQYF
clone_size: many; j_call: TRBJ2-3; d_call: -; v_call: TRBV7-2; cdr3_nt: TGTGCCAGCAGTCTCACGGGAGATACGCAGTATTTT; cdr3_aa: CASSLTGDTQYF